This TCR beta chain was documented in a study of blood T cell repertoires in COVID-19. Across the study: Samples of COVID-19 (acute and convalescent) were obtained from the United States, Italy and Spain. T cells, B-cell-depleted T cells, or PBMCs supplied cDNA or gDNA.

The authors' processing: Estimation of nucleated cell counts relied on the amplification of reference gene primers. Data came from immunoSEQ multiplex PCR; TCRdb stores just in-frame clones and leaves some out. V, J and clone size are those of that table, while D and trimming were read from the DNA. The table shows around 99,000 clones, with about nine tenths occurring only once. The CDR3 is made up of 15 amino acids. With 0 bases clipped from V and 12 bases from J, the junction kept 9 bases outside the gene matches. Germline CDR1 SGHVS, CDR2 FNYEAQ. This clonotype was obtained from a woman between 25 and 40 years old with acute or convalescent COVID-19. The sample comprised peripheral blood. The V call is TRBV7-6, the J call TRBJ1-4, with 8 nucleotides matching TRBD1. The CDR3 nucleotides are TGTGCCAGCAGCTTAGCTGGGGCAGGGGGCACAGAACTGTTTTTT. Translation gives CASSLAGAGGTELFF.